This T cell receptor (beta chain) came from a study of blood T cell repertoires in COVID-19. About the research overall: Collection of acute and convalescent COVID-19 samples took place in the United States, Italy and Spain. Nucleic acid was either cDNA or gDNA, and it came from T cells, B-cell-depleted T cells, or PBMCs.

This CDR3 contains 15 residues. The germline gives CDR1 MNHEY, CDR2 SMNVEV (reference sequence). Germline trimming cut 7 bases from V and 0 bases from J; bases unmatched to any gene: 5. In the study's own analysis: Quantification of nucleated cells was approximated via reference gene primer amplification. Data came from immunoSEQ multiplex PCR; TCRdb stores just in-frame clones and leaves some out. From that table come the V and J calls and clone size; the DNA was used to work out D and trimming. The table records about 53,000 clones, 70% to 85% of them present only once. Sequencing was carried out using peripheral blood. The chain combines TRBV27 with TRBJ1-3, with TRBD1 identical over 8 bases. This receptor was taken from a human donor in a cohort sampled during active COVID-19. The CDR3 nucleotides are TGTGCCAGCAAAAGGGACAGGTTCTCTGGAAACACCATATATTTT. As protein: CASKRDRFSGNTIYF.